A selection of T cell receptor beta chains follows, all from one sample in a study of T cell responses to AZD1222 COVID-19 vaccine. This table comes from immunoSEQ multiplex PCR, and its TCRdb copy is limited to in-frame clones, with some not included. The data show about 140,000 clones, 88% seen once. This material consisted of peripheral blood, taken on day 0 of AZD1222 vaccination. These receptor sequences come from an adult in good health. CDR3s include the opening cysteine and the closing phenylalanine or tryptophan. Fields, in order: J gene, CDR3 length, V gene, clone size, D gene, CDR3 DNA, CDR3 protein. D genes are given only for firm matches. Some rows mark clone size as missing; the rest say once, few, many or name a class of expanded clone.

>TRBJ2-3|15|TRBV5-1|-|-
TGCGCCAGCAGCACGGGGACGGTCAACACAGATACGCAGTATTTT
CASSTGTVNTDTQYF
>TRBJ1-2|18|TRBV30|-|-
TGTGCCTGGAGTGTACTGGTGCGGGGGGCTGTTGGTTCTTATGGCTACACCTTC
CAWSVLVRGAVGSYGYTF
>TRBJ1-2|14|TRBV27|-|TRBD1
TGTGCCAGCAGTTCATGGACAGGGGACTCTGGCTACACCTTC
CASSSWTGDSGYTF
>TRBJ2-7|13|TRBV7-9|-|TRBD2
TGTGCCAGCAGCGGCGGACTAGCGGGCGAGCAGTACTTC
CASSGGLAGEQYF
>TRBJ2-7|15|TRBV12-5|-|TRBD1
TGTGCTAGTGGTTTCCAACAGGGGGCAAGCTACGAGCAGTACTTC
CASGFQQGASYEQYF
>TRBJ1-3|14|TRBV19|-|-
TGTGCCAGCTATCAGGAGTACTCTGGAAACACCATATATTTT
CASYQEYSGNTIYF
>TRBJ2-4|16|TRBV7-9|-|TRBD2
TGTGCCAGCAGCTTCCTAGCGGGATCAGCCAAAAACATTCAGTACTTC
CASSFLAGSAKNIQYF
>TRBJ2-1|13|TRBV6-5|-|TRBD1
TGTGCCAGCGCAGGACAGGGCTACAATGAGCAGTTCTTC
CASAGQGYNEQFF
>TRBJ2-1|18|TRBV9|-|TRBD2
TGTGCCAGCAGCGCCGGGACTAGCGGGAGGGCTTGGGAAATAAGGCAGTTCTTC
CASSAGTSGRAWEIRQFF
>TRBJ1-6|14|TRBV4-2|-|-
TGTGCCAGCAGCCAAGGGTACCGGAATTCACCCCTCCACTTT
CASSQGYRNSPLHF
>TRBJ2-1|17|TRBV2|-|TRBD2
TGTGCCAGGAAAGAATGGACTAGCGGGAGGGCCTACAATGAGCAGTTCTTC
CARKEWTSGRAYNEQFF
>TRBJ1-5|17|TRBV6-2/TRBV6-3|-|TRBD1
TGTGCCAGCAGTCTAGGGACAGGTTGGTTGGGCAATCAGCCCCAGCATTTT
CASSLGTGWLGNQPQHF
>TRBJ1-1|16|TRBV7-8|-|-
TGTGCCAGCAGCTTAGTTTGGGCAGAAAAGAACACTGAAGCTTTCTTT
CASSLVWAEKNTEAFF
>TRBJ2-7|15|TRBV7-8|-|-
TGTGCCAGCAGCTCTCCGACTAGATTTGGTTACGAGCAGTACTTC
CASSSPTRFGYEQYF
>TRBJ1-5|13|TRBV11-2|-|-
TGTGCCAGCAGCTTCGGGCTAAATCAGCCCCAGCATTTT
CASSFGLNQPQHF
>TRBJ1-2|11|TRBV12-3/TRBV12-4|-|-
TGTGCCAGCAGTTTAATGGGAGGCTACACCTTC
CASSLMGGYTF
>TRBJ2-1|14|TRBV27|-|-
TGTGCCAGCAGTTTTGGCAACGCTGCGTGGGAGCAGTTCTTC
CASSFGNAAWEQFF
>TRBJ1-2|14|TRBV9|once|TRBD1
TGTGCCAGCAGCGCGACAGGGGACCTCTATGGCTACACCTTC
CASSATGDLYGYTF
>TRBJ2-3|18|TRBV7-2|-|-
TGTGCCAGCAGCTCCCCGTATGGCAGGGGCCGATCCACAGATACGCAGTATTTT
CASSSPYGRGRSTDTQYF
>TRBJ1-1|13|TRBV9|-|-
TGTGCCAGCAGGGACGACGGGGAGACTGAAGCTTTCTTT
CASRDDGETEAFF
>TRBJ2-4|14|TRBV6-4|-|-
TGTGCCAGCAGTGACGGGACGGAGAAAAACATTCAGTACTTC
CASSDGTEKNIQYF
>TRBJ2-5|15|TRBV27|-|-
TGTGCCAGCAGGATGAGGTGGGACCACCAAGAGACCCAGTACTTC
CASRMRWDHQETQYF
>TRBJ1-3|11|TRBV30|-|-
TGTGCCTGGAGTGTTGGAAACACCATATATTTT
CAWSVGNTIYF
>TRBJ2-7|14|TRBV9|-|-
TGTGCCAGCAGCGTAGTAGCGGAGGGGGGAGAGCAGTACTTC
CASSVVAEGGEQYF
>TRBJ2-7|15|TRBV19|-|TRBD1
TGTGCCAGTAGTTATGAGGTCAGGGGGTTCGGGGAGCAGTACTTC
CASSYEVRGFGEQYF
>TRBJ2-1|14|TRBV5-1|-|TRBD1
TGCGCCAGCAGCTCAGCAGGGGGCTACAATGAGCAGTTCTTC
CASSSAGGYNEQFF
>TRBJ2-4|15|TRBV7-9|-|TRBD1
TGTGCCAGCAGCTACGTAGTAGGACAGGGGGTTTATCAGTACTTC
CASSYVVGQGVYQYF
>TRBJ2-5|14|TRBV6-1|-|TRBD1
TGTGCCAGCAGTGAATTTCAGGGGGTGGGGACCCAGTACTTC
CASSEFQGVGTQYF
>TRBJ2-7|14|TRBV9|-|-
TGTGCCAGCAGCGTAACACCAACCTCCTACGAGCAGTACTTC
CASSVTPTSYEQYF
>TRBJ1-6|18|TRBV18|-|-
TGTGCCAGCTCACCGTCGAGGGGGGGGAGCTCCTATAATTCACCCCTCCACTTT
CASSPSRGGSSYNSPLHF
>TRBJ1-2|14|TRBV29-1|-|-
TGCAGCGTTGAGCCCCCCGGGACGCACTATGGCTACACCTTC
CSVEPPGTHYGYTF
>TRBJ2-5|17|TRBV7-9|-|-
TGTGCCAGCAGCTTAGGGGGAAGTTCAGGGGCGGGAGAGACCCAGTACTTC
CASSLGGSSGAGETQYF
>TRBJ2-3|12|TRBV19|once|-
TGTGCCAGTAGTCTTGGGATAGGCGGGCAGTATTTT
CASSLGIGGQYF
>TRBJ1-1|15|TRBV4-1|-|-
TGCGCCAGCAGCCAAGAGGGCCCGGTTAGGGCTGAAGCTTTCTTT
CASSQEGPVRAEAFF
>TRBJ1-5|13|TRBV3-1/TRBV3-2|-|TRBD1
TGTGCCAGCAGGGGACAGATCGGACAGCCCCAGCATTTT
CASRGQIGQPQHF
>TRBJ1-4|16|TRBV28|-|-
TGTGCCAGCGTAAAGTGGAGCCCCCAGCATAATGAAAAACTGTTTTTT
CASVKWSPQHNEKLFF
>TRBJ2-1|14|TRBV7-2|-|-
TGTGCCAGCAGCTTAGCGGTCAGCTACAATGAGCAGTTCTTC
CASSLAVSYNEQFF
>TRBJ2-1|17|TRBV5-1|-|-
TGCGCCAGCAGCTGGGATGATTGGAAGGGCCTTTACAATGAGCAGTTCTTC
CASSWDDWKGLYNEQFF
>TRBJ2-1|11|TRBV5-6|-|-
TGTGCCAGCAGCTTTCTCGCGGAGCAGTTCTTC
CASSFLAEQFF
>TRBJ1-1|15|TRBV9|-|TRBD1
TGTGCCAGCAGCGTAGCAGGACAGGGGGCAGCTGAAGCTTTCTTT
CASSVAGQGAAEAFF
>TRBJ2-3|13|TRBV10-3|-|-
TGTGCCTTAAAGGGGGGGCAGGCAGATACGCAGTATTTT
CALKGGQADTQYF
>TRBJ1-3|16|TRBV7-9|-|TRBD1
TGTGCCAGCAGCCCCAGGGGGATGAGCTCTGGAAACACCATATATTTT
CASSPRGMSSGNTIYF
>TRBJ1-4|15|TRBV19|-|-
TGTGCCAGTACAGATCTTGGGGCAACTAATGAAAAACTGTTTTTT
CASTDLGATNEKLFF
>TRBJ2-7|13|TRBV7-9|-|-
TGTGCCAGCAGCTTAGTAGGTGGGTACGAGCAGTACTTC
CASSLVGGYEQYF